This T cell receptor beta chain was profiled in a study of shared clonotypes between healthy human individuals. For the study at large: The study enrolled two women and three men aged 18 to 49.

TCRdb keeps only in-frame clones here, not all; method: immunoSEQ multiplex PCR. Among about a million clones listed, about 80% were seen once. Points on this clone: Its target is unknown.

CDR3 size: 12 residues. Between the trimmed V and J ends, which lost 6 bases and 6 bases, there was a span of 12 bases. The germline V gene encodes CDR1 ENHRY and CDR2 SYGVKD. Study-level findings and limits: Compared with memory subsets, naive subsets generally had larger estimated richness. Some naive CD4 clonotypes, around 4.9%, turned up in common across several donors.

Sequencing input: memory CD4+ T cells sorted from blood. Subset noted: CD45RA-negative fraction. The clonotype was recovered from a man between 18 and 29 years old in good health. The gene calls are TRBV10-3 and TRBJ2-7, with D possibly matching TRBD2 (6 bases). The chain's CDR3 is CAIRTEGGEQYF. The DNA for the CDR3 is TGTGCCATCAGGACCGAGGGAGGCGAGCAGTACTTC.